Listed below are T cell receptor beta chains from one sample, sequenced in a study of cytotoxic CD8 clonotypes in ibrutinib-treated CLL. Method: immunoSEQ multiplex PCR; TCRdb's copy keeps in-frame clones and lacks some. The table includes 120,000 to 150,000 clones, under 95% detected once. The specimen was PBMCs, collected after 12 months of ibrutinib treatment. The origin of the receptors is a human donor with chronic lymphocytic leukemia. CDR3s include the opening cysteine and the closing phenylalanine or tryptophan. Fields, in order: V gene, clone size, D gene, J gene, CDR3 protein, CDR3 DNA. D genes are given only for firm matches. Not all rows give a size; the values are once, few, many and, for expanded clones, a class.

TRBV28	.	.	TRBJ2-7	CASRPAPSKGHEQYF	TGTGCCAGCAGACCCGCGCCGTCGAAGGGGCACGAGCAGTACTTC
TRBV4-1	once	TRBD2	TRBJ2-2	CASSQEGTTSVNTGELFF	TGCGCCAGCAGCCAAGAAGGGACTACTAGCGTCAACACCGGGGAGCTGTTTTTT
TRBV28	.	.	TRBJ1-1	CASSFLDTEAFF	TGTGCCAGCAGTTTCTTGGACACTGAAGCTTTCTTT
TRBV7-3	.	.	TRBJ2-6	CASSFGGTGANVLTF	TGTGCCAGCAGCTTTGGGGGCACTGGGGCCAACGTCCTGACTTTC
TRBV19	.	TRBD2	TRBJ2-7	CASSPAGLAGGEQYF	TGTGCCAGTAGTCCAGCGGGACTAGCGGGAGGCGAGCAGTACTTC
TRBV5-8	.	TRBD2	TRBJ2-7	CASSSTPSGRYEQYF	TGTGCCAGCAGCTCTACTCCTAGCGGACGCTACGAGCAGTACTTC
TRBV21-1	.	.	TRBJ2-3	CARSSGTQYF	TGTGCCAGATCATCGGGTACGCAGTATTTT
TRBV5-1	.	TRBD2	TRBJ2-3	CASSLEAGRGTDTQYF	TGCGCCAGCAGCTTGGAAGCGGGACGGGGCACAGATACGCAGTATTTT
TRBV2	.	TRBD2	TRBJ2-2	CASSGTSYTGELFF	TGTGCCAGCTCCGGGACTAGCTACACCGGGGAGCTGTTTTTT
TRBV5-4	.	.	TRBJ2-1	CASSWLNGGTYNEQFF	TGTGCCAGCAGCTGGCTAAACGGGGGTACCTACAATGAGCAGTTCTTC
TRBV14	few	.	TRBJ1-2	CASSQDASAAYGYTF	TGTGCCAGCAGCCAAGACGCCAGCGCTGCCTATGGCTACACCTTC
TRBV5-1	.	.	TRBJ1-1	CASSLEGGGAGTEAFF	TGCGCCAGCAGCTTGGAAGGGGGAGGGGCAGGGACTGAAGCTTTCTTT
TRBV27	once	.	TRBJ1-4	CASTPWAALGEKLFF	TGTGCCAGCACTCCCTGGGCAGCCCTCGGTGAAAAACTGTTTTTT
TRBV19	.	TRBD1	TRBJ2-5	CASSAGGLETQYF	TGTGCCAGTAGTGCAGGGGGTCTCGAGACCCAGTACTTC
TRBV18	.	.	TRBJ1-1	CASSPPTDTEAFF	TGTGCCAGCTCACCACCAACAGACACTGAAGCTTTCTTT
TRBV7-9	.	.	TRBJ2-7	CASSLEGQQYF	TGTGCCAGCAGCTTAGAAGGGCAGCAGTACTTC
TRBV27	.	TRBD2	TRBJ2-5	CASSLTSGALFQETQYF	TGTGCCAGCAGTTTAACTAGCGGAGCCCTATTCCAAGAGACCCAGTACTTC
TRBV7-2	.	TRBD2	TRBJ2-1	CASTLAGMNNEQFF	TGTGCCAGCACATTAGCGGGAATGAACAATGAGCAGTTCTTC
TRBV6-5	.	.	TRBJ2-7	CASSYSNPGRAYEQYF	TGTGCCAGCAGTTACTCCAACCCCGGACGGGCCTACGAGCAGTACTTC
TRBV28	.	.	TRBJ2-5	CASSMDGQETQYF	TGTGCCAGCAGTATGGACGGCCAAGAGACCCAGTACTTC
TRBV9	.	.	TRBJ2-2	CASSPENTGELFF	TGTGCCAGCAGCCCCGAGAACACCGGGGAGCTGTTTTTT
TRBV7-6	.	.	TRBJ2-7	CASSPLGAALSYEQYF	TGTGCCAGCAGCCCTTTAGGTGCCGCCCTAAGCTACGAGCAGTACTTC
TRBV19	.	.	TRBJ2-6	CASSIQRSGANVLTF	TGTGCCAGTAGTATACAGAGGTCTGGGGCCAACGTCCTGACTTTC
TRBV29-1	.	.	TRBJ2-7	CSVGQGSF	.
TRBV6-5	.	.	TRBJ2-5	CASTPRTPAETQYF	TGTGCCAGCACCCCGAGGACCCCAGCGGAGACCCAGTACTTC
TRBV25-1	.	TRBD1	TRBJ1-5	CASSTDRANQPQHF	TGTGCCAGCAGTACTGACAGGGCAAATCAGCCCCAGCATTTT
TRBV6-9	few	TRBD1	TRBJ2-7	CASSFPGTGGSFYEQYF	TGTGCCAGCAGCTTTCCCGGGACAGGGGGCAGTTTTTACGAGCAGTACTTC
TRBV29-1	.	TRBD1	TRBJ1-1	CSAGQGENTEAFF	TGCAGCGCGGGACAGGGTGAGAACACTGAAGCTTTCTTT
TRBV7-3	.	.	TRBJ2-3	CASSNYGDTQYF	TGTGCCAGCAGCAATTATGGAGATACGCAGTATTTT
TRBV5-1	.	.	TRBJ2-7	CASSMGRLYMRGPREEQYF	TGCGCCAGCAGCATGGGGCGTTTATATATGAGGGGTCCCCGCGAGGAGCAGTACTTC
TRBV18	.	.	TRBJ1-2	CASSVSGVGYTF	TGTGCCAGCTCAGTCTCTGGGGTTGGCTACACCTTC
TRBV10-3	.	TRBD1	TRBJ2-4	CAISERRQGVLAKNIQYF	TGTGCCATCAGTGAGAGAAGGCAGGGGGTTTTAGCCAAAAACATTCAGTACTTC
TRBV2	.	.	TRBJ1-5	CASSGEGDSNQPQHF	TGTGCCAGCAGTGGGGAGGGGGATAGCAATCAGCCCCAGCATTTT
TRBV11-1	.	.	TRBJ2-2	CASSFLRGGELFF	TGTGCCAGCAGCTTCCTCAGGGGCGGGGAGCTGTTTTTT
TRBV25-1	.	.	TRBJ2-2	CASSESLNTGELFF	TGTGCCAGCAGTGAGTCCCTGAACACCGGGGAGCTGTTTTTT
TRBV11-2	once	TRBD1	TRBJ1-4	CASSPGTGEEEKLFF	TGTGCCAGCAGCCCGGGGACAGGCGAGGAAGAAAAACTGTTTTTT
TRBV27	.	TRBD2	TRBJ2-7	CASSFRLAGAYEQYF	TGTGCCAGCAGTTTTAGACTAGCGGGGGCCTACGAGCAGTACTTC
TRBV5-1	.	.	TRBJ2-7	CASANLRASLYEQYF	TGCGCCAGCGCAAACCTCAGGGCTAGTTTATACGAGCAGTACTTC
TRBV5-6	.	.	TRBJ2-7	CASSLGGPQYF	TGTGCCAGCAGCTTGGGGGGACCACAGTACTTC
TRBV10-2	.	.	TRBJ2-2	CASVIAANTGELFF	TGCGCCAGCGTCATAGCGGCGAACACCGGGGAGCTGTTTTTT
TRBV28	.	.	TRBJ2-3	CASRGPNRDTQYF	TGTGCCAGCCGAGGGCCGAATCGAGATACGCAGTATTTT
TRBV30	once	.	TRBJ1-5	CAWSVLEIRKPQHF	TGTGCCTGGAGTGTATTAGAAATACGTAAGCCCCAGCATTTT
TRBV9	.	.	TRBJ1-2	CASSPVRNSNYGYTF	TGTGCCAGCAGCCCAGTGCGGAACTCTAACTATGGCTACACCTTC
TRBV27	.	TRBD2	TRBJ2-7	CANPPGLAAPSSYEQYF	TGTGCCAACCCTCCGGGACTAGCGGCCCCGAGCTCCTACGAGCAGTACTTC
TRBV7-2	once	TRBD2	TRBJ2-7	CASSLSGRDSYEQYF	TGTGCCAGCAGCTTAAGCGGGAGGGACTCCTACGAGCAGTACTTC
TRBV11-2	.	.	TRBJ2-5	CASSFAPGGSQETQYF	TGTGCCAGCAGTTTTGCACCCGGGGGTAGTCAAGAGACCCAGTACTTC
TRBV12-5	.	.	TRBJ1-1	CASGLVAGELNTEAFF	TGTGCTAGTGGTTTGGTTGCGGGGGAACTGAACACTGAAGCTTTCTTT
TRBV28	once	.	TRBJ2-2	CASKTSGRGDTGELFF	TGTGCCAGCAAAACATCGGGGCGGGGTGACACCGGGGAGCTGTTTTTT
TRBV29-1	.	.	TRBJ1-2	CQGLPGYTF	TGCCAGGGGCTCCCTGGCTACACCTTC
TRBV18	.	.	TRBJ1-5	CASSPMNQPQHF	TGTGCCAGCTCACCCATGAATCAGCCCCAGCATTTT
TRBV19	.	.	TRBJ1-5	CASSYTGSSNQPQHF	TGTGCCAGTAGTTATACGGGGAGTAGCAATCAGCCCCAGCATTTT
TRBV10-2	.	.	TRBJ2-3	CASSTPGVTDTQYF	TGCGCCAGCAGTACTCCGGGAGTAACAGATACGCAGTATTTT